The next 24 T cell receptor beta chains were all read from a single sample in a study of T-cell memory formation after mild COVID-19. Each CDR3 protein is one row after TCRdb ran MiXCR on the 5' RACE reads. The sample holds 250,000 to 300,000 distinct CDR3 sequences; under 20% are singletons and the top ten take around 23%. Sequenced material: PBMCs or a T cell subset sorted from them (not recorded which). These TCRs come from a man younger than 35 who had mild COVID-19 (a few samples of this study predate the infection). Cell type and time point are not known.

The chain uses TRBV6-6 and TRBJ1-2; D is ambiguous. Looked up from germline, CDR1 is MNHNY and CDR2 is SVGAGI (reference sequence). Trimming shortened V by 4 bases and J by 7 bases, and 7 bases separated the two germline ends. The CDR3 extends over 11 amino acids. The CDR3 region has the DNA TGTGCCAGCAGTTCAGACCCTGGCTACACCTTC. It translates to CASSSDPGYTF.

This clonotype showed up just a few times. CDR3 amino acids: CASSFRGRSQETQYF. The CDR3 DNA follows: TGTGCCAGCAGTTTTCGGGGCCGCAGCCAAGAGACCCAGTACTTC. This chain links TRBV27 with TRBJ2-5; D could derive from TRBD1 or TRBD2 (5 bases each). V was shortened by 3 bases and J by 1 base, with 12 bases between the two germline ends. The germline gives CDR1 MNHEY, CDR2 SMNVEV (reference sequence). The CDR3 sequence is 15 residues long.

The chain carries TRBV10-3 and TRBJ2-3; TRBD2 is a possible D gene (6 bases). V lost 6 bases and J lost 2, with 9 bases in between. Per germline, CDR1 ENHRY and CDR2 SYGVKD. The CDR3 runs 13 residues. CDR3 DNA: TGTGCCATCAGGGGGGACTTCACAGATACGCAGTATTTT. It yields the protein CAIRGDFTDTQYF.

The genes are TRBV3-2 and TRBJ2-7; TRBD1 is the table's D call and was not checked against the DNA. TRBV3-2 is annotated as a pseudogene. The CDR3 has 15 residues. DNA for the CDR3: TGTGCCAGCAGCCCCCGGGACAGGGGATATTACGAGCAGTACGTC. This encodes CASSPRDRGYYEQYV.

This clonotype was counted at least ten times. The rearrangement links TRBV5-6 to TRBJ2-7, with TRBD1 matching 7 bases. Losses at the gene ends were 2 bases for V and 0 bases for J; bases not matched to a gene: 5. From germline, CDR1 is SGHDT and CDR2 YYEEEE. The CDR3 has 15 amino acids. The CDR3 protein is CASSFGTASSYEQYV. In DNA, the CDR3 is TGTGCCAGCAGCTTCGGGACAGCCAGCTCCTACGAGCAGTACGTC.

This clonotype has ten or more counts. At one end, the junction sequence differs from germline, possibly due to a read error. V gene TRBV18 combines with J gene TRBJ1-1; 12 bases fit TRBD1. The germline V gene encodes CDR1 KGHSH and CDR2 LQKENI. This CDR3 region has 15 residues. Written as DNA, the CDR3 is TGCGCCAGCAGCCCGGGACAGGGGGCCAACACTGAAGCTTTCTTT. This encodes CASSPGQGANTEAFF. Supplemented by reference TRBV18 and TRBJ1-1, the full variable domain reads NAGVMQNPRHLVRRRGQEARLRCSPMKGHSHVYWYRQLPEEGLKFMVYLQKENIIDESGMPKERFSAEFPKEGPSILRIQQVVRGDSAAYFCASSPGQGANTEAFFGQGTRLTVV.

This clonotype came up a few times. The V and J genes are TRBV7-9 and TRBJ1-2; TRBD1 matches at 9 bases. CDR3 size: 14 residues. V was clipped by 4 bases and J by 6 bases; unmatched bases: 6. CDR1 is SEHNR, CDR2 FQNEAQ, per germline (reference sequence). CDR3 DNA: TGTGCCAGCAGCTGGGACAGGGCCTCCCATGGCTACACCTTC. It encodes CASSWDRASHGYTF.

The rearrangement uses TRBV5-1 and TRBJ1-4; perhaps TRBD1 as D (6 bases). The germline V and J ends were trimmed by 1 base and 0 bases, with 16 bases remaining between them. CDR3 length equals 18 residues. Looked up from germline, CDR1 is SGHRS and CDR2 is YFSETQ. The CDR3 spells CASSLTGSTYATNEKLFF. The DNA for the CDR3 is TGCGCCAGCAGCTTGACAGGGTCGACTTATGCAACTAATGAAAAACTGTTTTTT. Full variable domain (outside the CDR3, taken from reference TRBV5-1 and TRBJ1-4): KAGVTQTPRYLIKTRGQQVTLSCSPISGHRSVSWYQQTPGQGLQFLFEYFSETQRNKGNFPGRFSGRQFSNSRSEMNVSTLELGDSALYLCASSLTGSTYATNEKLFFGSGTQLSVL.

The rearrangement links TRBV5-1 to TRBJ1-2, with D possibly TRBD1 on 6 matching bases. Germline V gene sequence: CDR1 SGHRS, CDR2 YFSETQ. V was clipped by 2 bases and J by 6 bases, with 14 bases between them. This CDR3 spans 14 amino acids. This CDR3 reads CASSFDRRSDGYTF. The CDR3 nucleotides are TGCGCCAGCAGCTTCGACAGGCGGAGCGATGGCTACACCTTC.

This clonotype appeared a few times. The V and J genes are TRBV10-3 and TRBJ2-2; 7 positions match TRBD1. Germline V lookup: CDR1 ENHRY, CDR2 SYGVKD. V trimming: 0 bases; J trimming: 7 bases; junction bases outside the gene matches: 11. The length of the CDR3 is 17 residues. The CDR3 loop reads CAISESEGDSYIGELFF. The CDR3 DNA reads TGTGCCATCAGTGAGTCTGAGGGGGACAGTTATATCGGGGAGCTGTTTTTT.

This clonotype occurred many times. J is TRBJ2-3 and V is TRBV4-3, with D possibly being TRBD1 (5 bases). V lost 3 bases and J lost 1, with 8 bases in between. The germline V gene encodes CDR1 LGHNA and CDR2 YSLEER. The CDR3 extends over 14 amino acids. This chain's CDR3 is CASSQQGGTDTQYF. CDR3 bases: TGCGCCAGCAGCCAGCAGGGTGGCACAGATACGCAGTATTTT.

The V gene is TRBV19, the J gene TRBJ2-5; 7 bases are shared with TRBD1. The CDR3 extends over 14 amino acids. With 5 bases clipped from V and 5 bases from J, the junction kept 8 bases outside the gene matches. Per the germline V gene, CDR1 is LNHDA and CDR2 is SQIVND (reference sequence). CDR3 amino acids: CASSDTGAWETQYF. The DNA of the CDR3 is TGTGCCAGTAGTGATACAGGGGCGTGGGAGACCCAGTACTTC.

This clonotype was recorded at least ten times. The chain has TRBV7-2 and TRBJ1-2; D remains ambiguous. Germline assignment: CDR1 SGHTA and CDR2 FQGNSA. The CDR3 spans 12 residues. V was clipped by 5 bases and J by 5 bases, with 9 bases between them. CDR3 residues: CASSQQPYGYTF. The CDR3 DNA reads as TGTGCCAGCAGCCAACAACCATATGGCTACACCTTC.

The V and J genes are TRBV5-1 and TRBJ2-5; 8 bases map to TRBD1. V gave up 3 bases and J gave up 5 bases; unmatched junction bases: 9. Per the germline V gene, CDR1 is SGHRS and CDR2 is YFSETQ. The CDR3 has 15 residues. CDR3 protein: CASSSRAGGVETQYF. In DNA, the CDR3 is TGCGCCAGCAGCTCCCGGGCAGGGGGCGTCGAGACCCAGTACTTC.

This rearrangement joins TRBV7-6 to TRBJ1-4; no firm D call. Germline V gene lookup returns CDR1 SGHVS and CDR2 FNYEAQ. The V end lost 1 base, the J end lost 5 bases, and 11 bases lay between the germline ends. This CDR3 comprises 15 residues. The CDR3 bases are TGTGCCAGCAGCTTAGATGGTTCGGGGAATGAAAAACTGTTTTTT. This codes for CASSLDGSGNEKLFF. The full variable domain, with the rest looked up from reference TRBV7-6 and TRBJ1-4, is GAGVSQSPRYKVTKRGQDVALRCDPISGHVSLYWYRQALGQGPEFLTYFNYEAQQDKSGLPNDRFSAERPEGSISTLTIQRTEQRDSAMYRCASSLDGSGNEKLFFGSGTQLSVL.

There are a few counts of this clonotype. V usage is TRBV29-1 and J usage is TRBJ2-3; TRBD2 aligns across 14 bases. Trimming cost V 1 base and J 4 bases; bases outside gene matches: 4. The V gene's germline CDR1 is SQVTM and CDR2 ANQGSEA. This CDR3 is 16 amino acids long. The CDR3 DNA reads as TGCAGCGTTGAAGGACTAGCGGGGGGGCTGTCAGATACGCAGTATTTT. It encodes CSVEGLAGGLSDTQYF.

There are many counts of this clonotype. This chain links TRBV5-1 with TRBJ2-7, with a possible D match to TRBD1 (6 bases). This CDR3 region has 14 residues. Looked up from germline, CDR1 is SGHRS and CDR2 is YFSETQ. V was shortened by 2 bases and J by 3 bases, with 12 bases between the two germline ends. The CDR3 sequence: CASSFTGNDYEQYF. The DNA for the CDR3 is TGCGCCAGCAGCTTTACAGGGAACGACTACGAGCAGTACTTC.

J is TRBJ2-2 and V is TRBV11-2; 8 bases align to TRBD2. Trimming removed 3 bases from V and 3 bases from J; junction bases left unmatched: 6. The CDR3 loop spans 16 amino acids. Germline CDR1 reads SGHAT; CDR2 reads FQNNGV. CDR3 sequence reads: CASSFLAGDYTGELFF. The DNA for the CDR3 is TGTGCCAGCAGCTTTCTAGCGGGTGATTACACCGGGGAGCTGTTTTTT.

The rearrangement joins TRBV30 to TRBJ2-7; D is perhaps TRBD1 (5 bases). The CDR3 spans 13 residues. CDR1 is GTSNPN and CDR2 is SVGIG in the germline V gene (reference sequence). The germline V and J ends were trimmed by 1 base and 1 base, with 8 bases remaining between them. This CDR3 is CAWSDRRSYEQYF. The CDR3 coding sequence is TGTGCCTGGAGTGACAGGCGGTCCTACGAGCAGTACTTC.

This clonotype was detected a few times. The chain joins TRBV28 to TRBJ2-3, with 7 bases matching TRBD2. The CDR3 totals 14 residues. V was pared by 3 bases and J by 7 bases, with 7 bases of the junction left unmatched. Germline CDR1 and CDR2: MDHEN and SYDVKM. The CDR3 bases are TGTGCCAGCAGTTTCGAGCGGGGTGCCAATACGCAGTATTTT. It encodes CASSFERGANTQYF.

The chain links TRBV7-4 to TRBJ2-7; the D call may be TRBD1 or TRBD2 (5 bases each). The CDR3 totals 16 residues. Germline V gene lookup returns CDR1 SGHVT and CDR2 SQSDAQ. Trimming shortened V by 4 bases and J by 4 bases, and 20 bases separated the two germline ends. The CDR3 here is CASSCPSRVVGYEQYF. DNA for the CDR3: TGTGCCAGCAGCTGTCCTAGCAGGGTGGTGGGGTACGAGCAGTACTTC.

The chain combines TRBV6-2 or TRBV6-3 with TRBJ1-3; no definite D call. Trimming removed 8 bases from V and 0 bases from J, with 11 bases in between. The CDR3 spans 14 residues. CDR1 and CDR2 (germline): MNHEY, SVGEGT. CDR3 protein: CASSPGYSGNTIYF. The CDR3 coding sequence is TGTGCCAGCTCACCGGGATACTCTGGAAACACCATATATTTT.

The gene calls are TRBV7-2 and TRBJ2-1, with TRBD2 matching over 7 bases. The CDR3 has 14 amino acids. Germline loops: CDR1 SGHTA, CDR2 FQGNSA. V shed 6 bases, J shed 7 bases, and the junction held 9 bases outside the gene matches. The CDR3 loop reads CASSPGTIENEQFF. The CDR3 nucleotides read TGTGCCAGCAGTCCCGGGACTATAGAAAATGAGCAGTTCTTC.

The chain couples TRBV5-1 to TRBJ2-3, with unresolved D. V was shortened by 0 bases and J by 10 bases, with 9 bases between the two germline ends. The CDR3 has 12 amino acids. Looked up from germline, CDR1 is SGHRS and CDR2 is YFSETQ. The CDR3 region is CASSLGQNPQYF. In DNA form, the CDR3 reads TGCGCCAGCAGCTTGGGGCAAAACCCGCAGTATTTT.